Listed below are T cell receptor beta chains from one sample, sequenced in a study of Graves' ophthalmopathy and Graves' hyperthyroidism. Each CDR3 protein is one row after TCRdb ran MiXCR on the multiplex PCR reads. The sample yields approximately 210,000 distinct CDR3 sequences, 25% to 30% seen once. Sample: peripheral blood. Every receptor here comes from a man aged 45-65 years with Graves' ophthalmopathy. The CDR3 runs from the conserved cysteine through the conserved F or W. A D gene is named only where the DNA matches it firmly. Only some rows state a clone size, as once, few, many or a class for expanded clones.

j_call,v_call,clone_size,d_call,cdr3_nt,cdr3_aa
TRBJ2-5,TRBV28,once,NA,TGTGCCAGTAGCCCTGGTTGGGGGCGGGAGACCCAGTACTTC,CASSPGWGRETQYF
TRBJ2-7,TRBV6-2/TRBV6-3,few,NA,TGTGCCAGCAGTTACGGGACTCGCTACGAGCAGTACTTC,CASSYGTRYEQYF
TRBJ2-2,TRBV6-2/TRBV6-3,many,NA,TGTGCCAGCAGTTCCTACGGGACTCCCTTACTGGGGGAGCTGTTTTTT,CASSSYGTPLLGELFF
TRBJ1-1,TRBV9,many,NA,TGTGCCAGCAGCGTAGGGGGAAAGAACACTGAAGCTTTCTTT,CASSVGGKNTEAFF
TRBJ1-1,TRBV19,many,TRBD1,TGTGCCAGTAGTTGGGACAGGGGGATCATGAACACTGAAGCTTTCTTT,CASSWDRGIMNTEAFF
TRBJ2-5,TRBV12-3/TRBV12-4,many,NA,TGTGCCAGCTCCCTTATTGTGGAGACCCAGTACTTC,CASSLIVETQYF
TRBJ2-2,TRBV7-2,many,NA,TGTGCCAGCAGCTTATCGGCTATTAACACCGGGGAGCTGTTTTTT,CASSLSAINTGELFF
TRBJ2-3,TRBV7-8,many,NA,TGTGCCAGCAGCTTAAGGCTAACTACAGATACGCAGTATTTT,CASSLRLTTDTQYF
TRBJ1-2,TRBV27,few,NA,TGCGCCAGCAGTTTATCCTTCCGGGGGAACTATGGCTACACCTTC,CASSLSFRGNYGYTF
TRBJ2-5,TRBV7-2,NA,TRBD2,TGTGCCAGCAGCACCACCCCGGGACTACAAGAGACCCAGTACTTC,CASSTTPGLQETQYF
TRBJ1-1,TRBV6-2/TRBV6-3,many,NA,TGTGCCAGCAGTTACTCGGTCCAGCTCGAAGCTTTCTTT,CASSYSVQLEAFF
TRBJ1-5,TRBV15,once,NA,TGTGCCACCAGGAGATTGGGGCGGGATCAGCCCCAGCATTTT,CATRRLGRDQPQHF
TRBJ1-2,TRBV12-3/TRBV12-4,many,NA,TGTGCCAGCAGTCTGGGCGATGGTGGCTATGGCTACACCTTC,CASSLGDGGYGYTF
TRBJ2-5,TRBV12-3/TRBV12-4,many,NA,TGTGCCAGCAGTTTAGCGGTGGTCAAGGAGACCCAGTACTTC,CASSLAVVKETQYF
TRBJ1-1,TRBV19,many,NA,TGTGCCAGTGCTTTATCCAGGGACACTGAAGCTTTCTTT,CASALSRDTEAFF
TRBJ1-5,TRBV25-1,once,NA,TGTGCCAGCAGTGGAGGACTAAGCAATCAGCCCCAGCATTTT,CASSGGLSNQPQHF
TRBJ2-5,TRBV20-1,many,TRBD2,TGCAGTGCGGCTCCGGGACTAGCGGGTCAAGAGACCCAGTACTTC,CSAAPGLAGQETQYF
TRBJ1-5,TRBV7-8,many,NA,TGTGCCAGCAGCCCAGGGACTTCCTGGCAGCCCCAGCATTTT,CASSPGTSWQPQHF
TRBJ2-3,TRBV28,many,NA,TGTGCCAGCAGCTCTCTGGGGCGCACAGATACGCAGTATTTT,CASSSLGRTDTQYF
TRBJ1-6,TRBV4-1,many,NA,TGCGCCAGCAGCCAAGGGACCTCAGGAACTTCACCCCTCCACTTT,CASSQGTSGTSPLHF
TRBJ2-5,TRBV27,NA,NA,TGTGCCAGCGGATACGGAGGGAACGGTAGCGGTTTCCAAGAGACCCAGTACTTC,CASGYGGNGSGFQETQYF
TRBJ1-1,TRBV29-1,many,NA,TGCAGCGTTGTTCAGGGATCCACTGAAGCTTTCTTT,CSVVQGSTEAFF
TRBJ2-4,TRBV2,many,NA,TGTGCCAGCAGTGAAAAAGGGAGTCGGGACATTCAGTACTTC,CASSEKGSRDIQYF
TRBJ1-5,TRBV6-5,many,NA,TGTGCCAGCAGCTCGGGTTCTGTGGAGCCCCAGCATTTT,CASSSGSVEPQHF
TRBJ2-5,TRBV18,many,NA,TGTGCCAGCTCACCAACTACAGGTTCAGAGACCCAGTACTTC,CASSPTTGSETQYF
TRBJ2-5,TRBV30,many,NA,TGTGCCTGGAGTCTGGGGGAGACCCAGTACTTC,CAWSLGETQYF
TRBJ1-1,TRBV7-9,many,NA,TGTGCCAGCAGCTTAGCGCTTGGGGGAGGCACTGAAGCTTTCTTT,CASSLALGGGTEAFF
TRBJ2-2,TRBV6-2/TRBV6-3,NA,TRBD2,TGTGCCAGCAGGCGTGCGGGAGAACACGGGGAGCTGTTTTTT,CASRRAGEHGELFF
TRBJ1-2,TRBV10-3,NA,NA,TGTGCCACCCAGGGAGTTAACTATGGCTACACCTTC,CATQGVNYGYTF
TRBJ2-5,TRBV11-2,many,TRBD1,TGTGCCAGCAGCGATGGACAGGGGGCGAAGGAGACCCAGTACTTC,CASSDGQGAKETQYF
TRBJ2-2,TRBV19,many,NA,TGTGCCAGTAGTTACGACAGAAAGGGTACCGGGGAGCTGTTTTTT,CASSYDRKGTGELFF
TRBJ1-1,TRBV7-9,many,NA,TGTGCCAGCAGCTTATGGCTGAACCTGAACACTGAAGCTTTCTTT,CASSLWLNLNTEAFF
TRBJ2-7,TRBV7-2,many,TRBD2,TGTGCCAGCAGCTTCGGCGGGAGGGGCAATGAGCAGTACTTC,CASSFGGRGNEQYF
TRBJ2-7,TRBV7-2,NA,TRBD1,TGTGCCAGCAGCTACCCCGGGACAGTTTTAGGGGAGCAGTACTTC,CASSYPGTVLGEQYF
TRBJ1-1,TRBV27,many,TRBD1,TGTGCCAGCAGTTTCGGGACAGGGGGAAACACTGAAGCTTTCTTT,CASSFGTGGNTEAFF
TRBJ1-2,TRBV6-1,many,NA,TGTGCCAGCAGTGACGGGACGGAGCCCTATGGCTACACCTTC,CASSDGTEPYGYTF
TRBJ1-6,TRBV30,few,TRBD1,TGTGCCTGGAAGCGGGACAGGGCAAATTCACCCCTCCACTTT,CAWKRDRANSPLHF
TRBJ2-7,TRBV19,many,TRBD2,TGTGCCAGTAGTATTTCTCCTAGCGGGAGTCTCTACGAGCAGTACTTC,CASSISPSGSLYEQYF
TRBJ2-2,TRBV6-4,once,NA,TGTGCCAGCCAGGGCGGGCTAGATAACACCGGGGAGCTGTTTTTT,CASQGGLDNTGELFF
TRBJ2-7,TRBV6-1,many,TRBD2,TGTGCCAGCAGGGGGTCTAGCGGCCTCCCCGAGCAGTACTTC,CASRGSSGLPEQYF
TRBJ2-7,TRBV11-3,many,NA,TGTGCCAGCAGCTTCGTAGCGTTGAGCTCCTACGAGCAGTACTTC,CASSFVALSSYEQYF
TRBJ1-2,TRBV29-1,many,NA,TGCAGCGCTAGGGGGGGCAATGGCTACACCTTC,CSARGGNGYTF
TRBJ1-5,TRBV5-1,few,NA,TGCGCCAGCAGCTTGTATGGGTACGGCAATCAGCCCCAGCATTTT,CASSLYGYGNQPQHF
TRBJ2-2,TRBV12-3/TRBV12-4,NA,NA,TGTGCCAGCAGTTTAGATCCAGGGTGGAACACCGGGGAGCTGTTTTTT,CASSLDPGWNTGELFF
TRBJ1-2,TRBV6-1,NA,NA,TGTGCCAGCAGTGAACGGTCAGCTAGTAACTATGGCTACACCTTC,CASSERSASNYGYTF
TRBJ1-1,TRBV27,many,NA,TGTGCCAGCAGTCCCAAAGCGGGACAAGCGAACACTGAAGCTTTCTTT,CASSPKAGQANTEAFF
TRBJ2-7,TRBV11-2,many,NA,TGTGCCAGCAGCTTAGATTCGGGCGAGCAGTACTTC,CASSLDSGEQYF
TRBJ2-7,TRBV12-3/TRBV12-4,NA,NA,TGTGCCAGCAGTTTAGCGCGAGGGGCGGCATACGAGCAGTACTTC,CASSLARGAAYEQYF
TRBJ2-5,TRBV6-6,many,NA,TGTGCCAGCCGTCTTAACGCGGGACGGCAAGAGACCCAGTACTTC,CASRLNAGRQETQYF